A selection of T cell receptor beta chains follows, all from one sample in a study of T cell repertoires in cytomegalovirus infection. These TCRs' antigens remain unknown. In TCRdb, the reads were re-called with MiXCR into one record per CDR3 protein. The table shows hundreds of thousands of distinct CDR3 sequences, with approximately 40% occurring only once. Sequences were derived from cultured PBMCs, sampled from culture after CMV antigen stimulation. The receptors stem from a human donor in good health (CMV status not recorded). Some clones in this sample may be carry-over from other donors' samples. CDR3s include the opening cysteine and the closing phenylalanine or tryptophan. Fields, in order: J gene, V gene, CDR3 protein.

j_call: TRBJ2-2
v_call: TRBV7-2
cdr3_aa: CASSLAPSVGELFF

j_call: TRBJ1-2
v_call: TRBV7-2
cdr3_aa: CASSPGDRENYGYTF

j_call: TRBJ1-1
v_call: TRBV19
cdr3_aa: CASSPSRPNTEAFF

j_call: TRBJ2-3
v_call: TRBV5-8
cdr3_aa: CASSFLGLVTDTQYF

j_call: TRBJ2-3
v_call: TRBV5-3
cdr3_aa: CASGMDRGLITDTQYF

j_call: TRBJ1-6
v_call: TRBV25-1
cdr3_aa: CASSVRGRGYNSPLHF

j_call: TRBJ2-5
v_call: TRBV29-1
cdr3_aa: CSTSGGAVETQYF

j_call: TRBJ2-3
v_call: TRBV7-4
cdr3_aa: CASSYTKDTQYF

j_call: TRBJ2-2
v_call: TRBV19
cdr3_aa: CASSTQLAGGPGELFF

j_call: TRBJ2-5
v_call: TRBV7-2
cdr3_aa: CASSLQGARETQYF

j_call: TRBJ2-5
v_call: TRBV6-2/TRBV6-3
cdr3_aa: CASSYTGQRREVQYF

j_call: TRBJ2-7
v_call: TRBV7-2
cdr3_aa: CASSWGQGDYEQYF

j_call: TRBJ2-1
v_call: TRBV11-2
cdr3_aa: CASSVAGGSGSYNEQFF

j_call: TRBJ1-1
v_call: TRBV6-5
cdr3_aa: CASSSGDGYTEAFF

j_call: TRBJ2-5
v_call: TRBV7-2
cdr3_aa: CASSYPPGGGTQYF

j_call: TRBJ2-3
v_call: TRBV14
cdr3_aa: CASSPGLHTDTQYF

j_call: TRBJ2-3
v_call: TRBV5-6
cdr3_aa: CASSRPHSLAGRADTQYF

j_call: TRBJ1-3
v_call: TRBV7-2
cdr3_aa: CASSYQGAGNTIYF